These 18 T cell receptor beta chains came from one sample sequenced in a study of cytomegalovirus exposure and HLA in healthy donors. Sequencing was performed with immunoSEQ multiplex PCR; in TCRdb, only in-frame clones are kept and a portion is missing. The top ten hold about 0.85% of the sample, which has 280,000 or so clones, around nine tenths seen once. Sequencing input: PBMCs. The receptors were sampled from a woman between 18 and 30 years old in good health and CMV-seronegative.

The chain couples TRBV5-1 to TRBJ2-1; D possibly corresponds to TRBD2 (6 bases). CDR3 length equals 15 residues. Germline CDR1 and CDR2: SGHRS and YFSETQ. Deletions cut 3 bases from V and 6 bases from J, with 16 bases between. The CDR3 region is CASSSDGAGLNEQFF. The CDR3 DNA is TGCGCCAGCAGCTCGGATGGAGCGGGCCTCAATGAGCAGTTCTTC.

This clone was seen just once. The chain has TRBV27 and TRBJ1-1, with D maybe TRBD1 (5 bases). The ends were cut back, 2 bases at V and 11 bases at J, with 12 bases in the middle. The CDR3 sequence is 12 residues long. From germline, CDR1 is MNHEY and CDR2 SMNVEV (reference sequence). The DNA of the CDR3 is TGTGCCAGCAGTTTAACGGGACGGGAGGCTTTCTTT. It codes for CASSLTGREAFF.

This clone was seen a handful of times. CDR3 DNA sequence: TGTGCCAGCAGCCCCGTTTCCTACAATGAGCAGTTCTTC. It encodes CASSPVSYNEQFF. The chain combines TRBV6-5 with TRBJ2-1; unclear D gene. This CDR3 has 13 amino acids. The V end lost 6 bases, the J end lost 1 base, and 7 bases lay between the germline ends. Germline CDR1 MNHEY, CDR2 SVGAGI.

The gene calls are TRBV5-1 and TRBJ2-5; D might be TRBD1 (6 bases). The CDR3 covers 14 residues. The V end lost 3 bases, the J end lost 1 base, and 10 bases lay between the germline ends. Germline V gives CDR1 SGHRS, CDR2 YFSETQ. The CDR3 loop reads CASSYRTAQETQYF. CDR3 bases: TGCGCCAGCAGCTACCGGACAGCCCAAGAGACCCAGTACTTC. Full variable domain (rest looked up from reference TRBV5-1 and TRBJ2-5): KAGVTQTPRYLIKTRGQQVTLSCSPISGHRSVSWYQQTPGQGLQFLFEYFSETQRNKGNFPGRFSGRQFSNSRSEMNVSTLELGDSALYLCASSYRTAQETQYFGPGTRLLVL.

This clone was picked up one time. The rearrangement links TRBV18 to TRBJ2-7, with 8 bases matching TRBD2. The CDR3 is 14 residues long. Trimming removed 3 bases from V and 3 bases from J; junction bases left unmatched: 4. Germline loops: CDR1 KGHSH, CDR2 LQKENI. DNA of the CDR3: TGTGCCAGCTCACCCAGTAGCGGGGACTACGAGCAGTACTTC. Translating gives CASSPSSGDYEQYF.

V gene TRBV27 combines with J gene TRBJ2-5, with 8 bases fitting TRBD2. Germline CDR1 MNHEY, CDR2 SMNVEV (reference sequence). The ends lost 2 bases at V and 7 bases at J; junction bases unmatched: 18. The length of the CDR3 is 18 residues. The DNA of the CDR3 is TGTGCCAGCAGTTTAGTTTGGAGCGGGAGAGTACCCGGGGTGACCCAGTACTTC. It is translated as CASSLVWSGRVPGVTQYF.

The genes are TRBV6-5 and TRBJ1-1; D gene uncertain. Germline CDR1 reads MNHEY; CDR2 reads SVGAGI. This CDR3 comprises 14 residues. V was clipped by 0 bases and J by 5 bases, with 10 bases between them. The CDR3 bases are TGTGCCAGCAGTTACTCGGGGAGCTCGACTGAAGCTTTCTTT. Its translation is CASSYSGSSTEAFF.

The chain uses TRBV28 and TRBJ2-1; tentatively, D is TRBD2 (6 bases). From germline, CDR1 is MDHEN and CDR2 SYDVKM. Trimming cost V 4 bases and J 10 bases, with 14 bases left between them. The CDR3 has 13 residues. The CDR3 nucleotides read TGTGCCAGCAGTTGGGGGACTGTCATGGAGCAGTTCTTC. Amino acids: CASSWGTVMEQFF.

The chain links TRBV28 to TRBJ1-2, with D tentatively TRBD1 (5 bases). The CDR3 has 18 residues. Trimming removed 7 bases from V and 6 bases from J, with 30 bases in between. Germline CDR1 reads MDHEN; CDR2 reads SYDVKM. The CDR3 sequence: CASIGPGGTRTDRNGYTF. The CDR3 coding sequence is TGTGCCAGCATAGGGCCGGGGGGGACCCGGACGGATAGAAATGGCTACACCTTC.

CDR3 in amino acids: CASSSSGTGAYEQYF. The CDR3 DNA is TGTGCCAGCAGTTCGTCCGGGACAGGGGCTTACGAGCAGTACTTC. The chain recombines TRBV6-5 with TRBJ2-7; 10 bases align to TRBD1. Germline assignment: CDR1 MNHEY and CDR2 SVGAGI. V was pared by 4 bases and J by 4 bases, with 7 bases of the junction left unmatched. The CDR3 has 15 residues.

The rearrangement uses TRBV27 and TRBJ2-7; 8 bases fit TRBD1. J gave up 6 bases and V 1 base, and 8 bases lay outside the gene matches. The CDR3 has 15 residues. Germline V gene data show CDR1 as MNHEY and CDR2 as SMNVEV (reference sequence). CDR3 amino acids: CASSLWTGQGGEQYF. For the CDR3, the DNA is TGTGCCAGCAGTTTATGGACAGGGCAAGGAGGCGAGCAGTACTTC.

The DNA of the CDR3 is TGTGCCAGCAGCTTACGAACCAGACAGGGCGGCTCTGGAAACACCATATATTTT. Translation: CASSLRTRQGGSGNTIYF. J is TRBJ1-3 and V is TRBV7-9; TRBD1 aligns across 7 bases. The ends lost 2 bases at V and 0 bases at J; junction bases unmatched: 10. CDR1 and CDR2 from the germline V gene are SEHNR and FQNEAQ (reference sequence). The CDR3 is made up of 18 amino acids.

The chain carries TRBV9 and TRBJ2-5; 8 bases line up with TRBD2. V was pared by 0 bases and J by 0 bases, with 4 bases of the junction left unmatched. The CDR3 is 16 residues long. CDR1 is SGDLS and CDR2 is YYNGEE in the germline V gene. The CDR3 loop reads CASSVALSGDQETQYF. The CDR3 DNA sequence: TGTGCCAGCAGCGTAGCTCTTAGCGGGGACCAAGAGACCCAGTACTTC.

This clone was observed a handful of times. The rearrangement uses TRBV11-2 and TRBJ2-5; D uncertain. The CDR3 is 14 residues long. Between the trimmed V and J ends, which lost 3 bases and 5 bases, there was a span of 13 bases. Germline V gene data show CDR1 as SGHAT and CDR2 as FQNNGV. CDR3 sequence (DNA): TGTGCCAGCAGCTTCTCACAGCAACTCGAGACCCAGTACTTC. Its protein is CASSFSQQLETQYF.

This chain connects TRBV19 to TRBJ2-2, with a tentative D call TRBD2 (6 bases). The V and J ends lost 7 bases and 5 bases respectively, with 17 bases between them. Germline V gene lookup returns CDR1 LNHDA and CDR2 SQIVND (reference sequence). This CDR3 contains 15 residues. CDR3 in amino acids: CASIRDLWLTGELFF. Written as DNA, the CDR3 is TGTGCCAGTATTAGGGACTTATGGCTTACCGGGGAGCTGTTTTTT.

This clone occurred a few times. The rearrangement joins TRBV5-6 to TRBJ1-2; 10 positions match TRBD1. V dropped 1 base and J dropped 9; count of bases not matched to a gene: 6. This CDR3 spans 14 amino acids. CDR1 SGHDT and CDR2 YYEEEE come from the germline V gene. The CDR3: CASSLWDRGSSYTF. CDR3 DNA sequence: TGTGCCAGCAGCTTGTGGGACAGGGGATCTAGCTACACCTTC.

The chain is built from TRBV5-1 and TRBJ2-1; D perhaps matches TRBD1 (6 bases). The CDR3 has 16 residues. The germline V gene encodes CDR1 SGHRS and CDR2 YFSETQ. Trimming cost V 4 bases and J 5 bases, with 19 bases left between them. The CDR3 DNA is TGCGCCAGCAGCGAGCTTGGTACAGGGCGAAACAATGAGCAGTTCTTC. Amino acids: CASSELGTGRNNEQFF.

The chain uses TRBV2 and TRBJ2-7, with 10 bases that match TRBD1. The CDR3 is 12 amino acids. Germline V gene lookup returns CDR1 SNHLY and CDR2 FYNNEI. V gave up 6 bases and J gave up 6 bases; unmatched junction bases: 2. CDR3 sequence (DNA): TGTGCCAGCAGGGACAGGGGGAGCGAGCAGTACTTC. The encoded protein is CASRDRGSEQYF.